These 31 T cell receptor beta chains were all obtained from the same sample, sequenced in a study of cytomegalovirus exposure and HLA in healthy donors. PCR employed 60 Vbeta and 13 Jbeta primers. TCRdb keeps only in-frame clones here, not all; method: immunoSEQ multiplex PCR. Seen here are approximately 140,000 clones, roughly 63% observed once, and the top ten hold 6% to 8.5%. Sequencing was performed on PBMCs. These receptors came from a woman aged 60-75 years in good health and CMV-seropositive.

The V and J genes are TRBV28 and TRBJ2-7; 8 bases map to TRBD1. Germline CDR1 reads MDHEN; CDR2 reads SYDVKM. V lost 5 bases and J lost 5; bases outside the gene matches: 11. The CDR3 loop spans 15 amino acids. CDR3 sequence reads: CASSRTGQGIDEQYF. The CDR3 nucleotides are TGTGCCAGCAGTAGAACTGGACAGGGTATCGACGAGCAGTACTTC. Variable domain in full (rest from reference TRBV28 and TRBJ2-7): DVKVTQSSRYLVKRTGEKVFLECVQDMDHENMFWYRQDPGLGLRLIYFSYDVKMKEKGDIPEGYSVSREKKERFSLILESASTNQTSMYLCASSRTGQGIDEQYFGPGTRLTVT.

This chain joins TRBV13 and TRBJ2-7; 16 bases match TRBD2. The V gene end was trimmed by 5 bases and the J gene end by 7 bases; junction bases not matched to a gene: 11. The CDR3 is made up of 17 amino acids. CDR1 and CDR2 (germline): PRHDT, FYEKMQ (reference sequence). This CDR3 is CASSGTGTSGRVGEQYF. CDR3 DNA: TGTGCCAGCAGCGGCACCGGGACTAGCGGGAGGGTTGGAGAGCAGTACTTC.

V gene TRBV13 combines with J gene TRBJ2-7, with 8 bases that match TRBD2. Germline CDR1 PRHDT, CDR2 FYEKMQ (reference sequence). The J segment lost 6 bases and the V segment lost 5 bases, leaving 9 bases of the junction unmatched. This CDR3 comprises 14 residues. The CDR3 reads CASSLRGGFGEQYF. The CDR3 nucleotides read TGTGCCAGCAGCCTCCGGGGGGGCTTCGGCGAGCAGTACTTC.

The rearrangement joins TRBV18 to TRBJ2-7; D is possibly TRBD2 (7 bases). The CDR3 sequence is 15 residues long. V lost 2 bases and J lost 5, with 16 bases in between. CDR1 and CDR2 from the germline V gene are KGHSH and LQKENI. Here the CDR3 reads CASSPNRGAMDEQYF. The CDR3 DNA follows: TGTGCCAGCTCACCAAATCGGGGGGCGATGGACGAGCAGTACTTC.

The J gene is TRBJ1-1, the V gene TRBV18, with 8 bases identical to TRBD1. The V gene's germline CDR1 is KGHSH and CDR2 LQKENI. V lost 6 bases, J lost 5 bases, and 17 bases stayed unmatched. The CDR3 is made up of 17 amino acids. CDR3 nucleotide sequence: TGTGCCAGCTCCCCTCCCGGGACAGGCCGGGTGGAGACTGAAGCTTTCTTT. Translated, it gives CASSPPGTGRVETEAFF. The variable domain in full, completed from reference TRBV18 and TRBJ1-1, reads NAGVMQNPRHLVRRRGQEARLRCSPMKGHSHVYWYRQLPEEGLKFMVYLQKENIIDESGMPKERFSAEFPKEGPSILRIQQVVRGDSAAYFCASSPPGTGRVETEAFFGQGTRLTVV.

This chain connects TRBV7-2 to TRBJ2-7; 10 bases agree with TRBD1. The CDR3 contains 14 residues. Germline values: CDR1 SGHTA, CDR2 FQGNSA. The J segment lost 2 bases and the V segment lost 6 bases, leaving 4 bases of the junction unmatched. CDR3 region: CASSRDRGPYEQYF. CDR3 nucleotide sequence: TGTGCCAGCAGTCGGGACAGGGGTCCCTACGAGCAGTACTTC.

This clone was found a few times. The V and J genes are TRBV6-5 and TRBJ1-4, with D unresolved. The CDR3 runs to 14 residues. Germline assignment: CDR1 MNHEY and CDR2 SVGAGI. The germline V and J ends were trimmed by 5 bases and 0 bases, with 7 bases remaining between them. The CDR3 DNA reads as TGTGCCAGCAGTCCGAGGGCAACTAATGAAAAACTGTTTTTT. Translated, it gives CASSPRATNEKLFF.

The chain links TRBV5-1 to TRBJ2-3; D remains ambiguous. The V gene's germline CDR1 is SGHRS and CDR2 YFSETQ. CDR3 size: 13 residues. V was trimmed by 6 bases and J by 4 bases, leaving 12 bases between them. CDR3 sequence reads: CASTDNFPDTQYF. CDR3 DNA: TGCGCCAGCACCGACAACTTTCCAGATACGCAGTATTTT.

The genes are TRBV19 and TRBJ2-3; D may be TRBD1 (6 bases). V shed 3 bases and J shed 2 bases, with 9 bases lying between them. The CDR3 covers 14 residues. Germline V gene sequence: CDR1 LNHDA, CDR2 SQIVND (reference sequence). The CDR3 sequence is CASSMRGITDTQYF. The CDR3 nucleotides read TGTGCCAGTAGTATGAGGGGGATCACAGATACGCAGTATTTT.

V and J are TRBV4-1 and TRBJ1-5, with no clear D. The CDR3 runs to 15 residues. Germline lookup yields CDR1 MGHRA and CDR2 YSYEKL. The germline V and J ends were trimmed by 0 bases and 5 bases, with 11 bases remaining between them. Written as DNA, the CDR3 is TGCGCCAGCAGCCAAGATCGCGAGGATTATCAGCCCCAGCATTTT. Translation: CASSQDREDYQPQHF.

This rearrangement joins TRBV7-9 to TRBJ1-4; 10 bases map to TRBD1. CDR1 is SEHNR, CDR2 FQNEAQ, per germline (reference sequence). CDR3 length equals 15 residues. Germline trimming cut 6 bases from V and 8 bases from J; bases unmatched to any gene: 9. Here the CDR3 DNA reads TGTGCCAGCAGTACCGGGGGACAGGGGAAGGAAAAACTGTTTTTT. This sequence encodes CASSTGGQGKEKLFF.

The chain recombines TRBV6-5 with TRBJ1-1; 7 bases are a match to TRBD1. The CDR3 runs 15 residues. Germline CDR1 MNHEY, CDR2 SVGAGI. V gave up 4 bases and J gave up 5 bases; unmatched junction bases: 10. CDR3 residues: CASSSSWDSWTEAFF. The DNA of the CDR3 is TGTGCCAGCAGTTCCTCGTGGGACAGTTGGACTGAAGCTTTCTTT.

The V and J genes are TRBV19 and TRBJ2-7; TRBD2 agrees at 9 bases. After removal of 3 bases from V and 3 bases from J, the junction contained 3 bases not matched to a gene. The CDR3 spans 14 residues. The germline V gene has CDR1 LNHDA and CDR2 SQIVND (reference sequence). CDR3 sequence reads: CASSMASGIYEQYF. The CDR3 DNA follows: TGTGCCAGTAGTATGGCTAGCGGGATCTACGAGCAGTACTTC.

This chain links TRBV4-2 with TRBJ1-2; TRBD1 might be the D (5 bases). This CDR3 comprises 15 residues. Germline CDR1 LGHNA, CDR2 YNFKEQ. The germline V and J ends were trimmed by 0 bases and 8 bases, with 16 bases remaining between them. As DNA, the CDR3 is TGTGCCAGCAGCCAAGATTCGAACACAGGTCGCGGCTACACCTTC. Translation gives CASSQDSNTGRGYTF.

The chain links TRBV6-1 to TRBJ2-2; no clear D. Germline V CDR1 and CDR2: MNHNS, SASEGT. CDR3 length equals 17 residues. Trimming took 1 base from V and 0 from J, leaving 12 bases between them. The CDR3 DNA reads as TGTGCCAGCAGTGAAGGTCGGCGGTCACCGAACACCGGGGAGCTGTTTTTT. Its translation is CASSEGRRSPNTGELFF.

The chain joins TRBV5-1 to TRBJ1-1, with TRBD1 matching 8 bases. The CDR3 runs 17 residues. With V trimmed by 3 bases and J by 4 bases, 14 bases remained unmatched. CDR1 is SGHRS and CDR2 is YFSETQ in the germline V gene. CDR3: CASSWGAGGQVITEAFF. The CDR3, as DNA: TGCGCCAGCAGCTGGGGCGCAGGGGGACAGGTTATCACTGAAGCTTTCTTT.

V and J are TRBV6-4 and TRBJ2-4, with D possibly matching TRBD1 (6 bases). The CDR3 totals 15 residues. V was trimmed by 6 bases and J by 0 bases, leaving 12 bases between them. Germline V gives CDR1 MRHNA, CDR2 SNTAGT. The CDR3 nucleotides are TGTGCCAGCAGCGGGACACCTCTAGCCAAAAACATTCAGTACTTC. Its protein product is CASSGTPLAKNIQYF.

With regard to this clone: This sample also contains other DNA sequences that code for the same CDR3. The rearrangement links TRBV2 to TRBJ1-1; tentatively, D is TRBD1 (6 bases). There are 13 residues in the CDR3. The germline V and J ends were trimmed by 6 bases and 4 bases, with 12 bases remaining between them. CDR1 is SNHLY, CDR2 FYNNEI, per germline. CDR3 sequence: CASSRGAGTEAFF. The CDR3 region has the DNA TGTGCCAGCAGCCGGGGGGCGGGCACTGAAGCTTTCTTT.

This clone was recorded a few times. The gene calls are TRBV27 and TRBJ2-6; the D gene is possibly TRBD2 (6 bases). V was clipped by 1 base and J by 2 bases, with 15 bases between them. Per germline, CDR1 MNHEY and CDR2 SMNVEV (reference sequence). The CDR3 loop spans 18 amino acids. The CDR3, as DNA: TGTGCCAGCAGTTTATTAACTCGGTGGGAGGCTGGGGCCAACGTCCTGACTTTC. It translates to CASSLLTRWEAGANVLTF.

V usage is TRBV18 and J usage is TRBJ2-2, with 8 bases matching TRBD2. V trimming: 0 bases; J trimming: 4 bases; junction bases outside the gene matches: 4. Germline assignment: CDR1 KGHSH and CDR2 LQKENI. This CDR3 comprises 16 residues. CDR3 DNA: TGTGCCAGCTCACCACCTTCGGGAGGGTTCACCGGGGAGCTGTTTTTT. It specifies CASSPPSGGFTGELFF.

This clone was seen a few times. This chain joins TRBV28 and TRBJ2-1; D unclear. CDR1 and CDR2 (germline): MDHEN, SYDVKM. V lost 5 bases and J 6 bases, leaving 17 bases between the germline ends. CDR3 length: 15 residues. CDR3 nucleotides: TGTGCCAGCAGTCTGAGTCTCTGGTTCGGCAATGAGCAGTTCTTC. As protein: CASSLSLWFGNEQFF.

The CDR3 region is CASSKQGTDTQYF. The CDR3 DNA is TGTGCCAGCAGCAAACAGGGGACGGATACGCAGTATTTT. J is TRBJ2-3 and V is TRBV5-5; 7 nucleotides align to TRBD1. Germline V CDR1 and CDR2: SGHKS, YYEKEE (reference sequence). CDR3 size: 13 residues. Trimming cost V 4 bases and J 6 bases; bases outside gene matches: 5.

The V and J genes are TRBV4-3 and TRBJ2-5; possible D gene TRBD1, 5 bases. The end of the DNA fits TRBJ2-7 better, so the J call may be wrong. Germline CDR1 and CDR2: LGHNA and YSLEER. The CDR3 contains 15 residues. The CDR3 DNA is TGCGCCAGCAGCCAAGACGCAGGGATCTCCTACGAGCAGTACTTC. As protein: CASSQDAGISYEQYF.

The V and J genes are TRBV19 and TRBJ2-7; 7 bases agree with TRBD1. The J segment lost 7 bases and the V segment lost 6 bases, leaving 9 bases of the junction unmatched. CDR1 LNHDA and CDR2 SQIVND come from the germline V gene (reference sequence). The CDR3 has 13 amino acids. This chain's CDR3 is CASSNTGVREQYF. CDR3 DNA: TGTGCCAGTAGCAACACAGGGGTGCGGGAGCAGTACTTC.

Only a few counts were recorded for this clone. In the same sample, other DNA sequences code for this CDR3. The chain employs TRBV5-1 and TRBJ2-3; TRBD2 is a possible D gene (5 bases). In germline, CDR1 is SGHRS, CDR2 YFSETQ. V was pared by 0 bases and J by 0 bases, with 5 bases between. This CDR3 spans 14 amino acids. The CDR3 DNA sequence: TGCGCCAGCAGCTTGGGCGGGAGCACAGATACGCAGTATTTT. This sequence encodes CASSLGGSTDTQYF. Looking up the rest from reference TRBV5-1 and TRBJ2-3 gives the full variable domain: KAGVTQTPRYLIKTRGQQVTLSCSPISGHRSVSWYQQTPGQGLQFLFEYFSETQRNKGNFPGRFSGRQFSNSRSEMNVSTLELGDSALYLCASSLGGSTDTQYFGPGTRLTVL.

The chain joins TRBV15 to TRBJ2-7; D might be TRBD2 (5 bases). Trimming cost V 3 bases and J 7 bases, with 10 bases left between them. The CDR3 runs to 12 residues. The germline V gene encodes CDR1 LNHNV and CDR2 YYDKDF (reference sequence). CDR3 sequence: CATSRASGEQYF. For the CDR3, the DNA is TGTGCCACCAGCAGGGCCTCGGGGGAGCAGTACTTC.

This sequence joins TRBV6-5 and TRBJ2-1; D uncertain. The V end lost 2 bases, the J end lost 0 bases, and 8 bases lay between the germline ends. Germline CDR1 is MNHEY and CDR2 is SVGAGI. The CDR3 has 15 amino acids. Here the CDR3 reads CASSYGLSSYNEQFF. The CDR3 DNA reads TGTGCCAGCAGTTACGGGCTTAGCTCCTACAATGAGCAGTTCTTC.

The rearrangement joins TRBV28 to TRBJ2-1; 8 bases fit TRBD2. With V trimmed by 2 bases and J by 2 bases, 8 bases remained unmatched. There are 17 residues in the CDR3. Germline-derived CDR1 and CDR2 are MDHEN and SYDVKM. CDR3 nucleotides: TGTGCCAGCAGTTTACTTTTAGCGGGAAGTCCCTACAATGAGCAGTTCTTC. Encoded protein: CASSLLLAGSPYNEQFF. Based on the CDR3 plus reference TRBV28 and TRBJ2-1, the full variable domain is DVKVTQSSRYLVKRTGEKVFLECVQDMDHENMFWYRQDPGLGLRLIYFSYDVKMKEKGDIPEGYSVSREKKERFSLILESASTNQTSMYLCASSLLLAGSPYNEQFFGPGTRLTVL.

This chain uses TRBV10-3 with TRBJ2-1, with 12 nucleotides matching TRBD2. This CDR3 comprises 17 residues. J was trimmed by 4 bases and V by 2 bases; bases with no gene match: 6. The V gene's germline CDR1 is ENHRY and CDR2 SYGVKD. The CDR3 loop is CAISENLAGGLYNEQFF. The DNA for the CDR3 is TGTGCCATCAGTGAGAACCTAGCGGGAGGGCTGTACAATGAGCAGTTCTTC.

The chain is built from TRBV2 and TRBJ2-5; D is possibly TRBD1 (6 bases). The CDR3 loop spans 15 amino acids. V was shortened by 4 bases and J by 7 bases, with 19 bases between the two germline ends. Germline values: CDR1 SNHLY, CDR2 FYNNEI. CDR3 residues: CASSAQDSLRGTQYF. CDR3 DNA: TGTGCCAGCAGTGCCCAGGACAGCTTGAGGGGGACCCAGTACTTC.

The V and J genes are TRBV6-4 and TRBJ2-3; D is ambiguous. The V end was cut by 8 bases, the J end by 6 bases, with 6 bases between. Germline CDR1 reads MRHNA; CDR2 reads SNTAGT. CDR3 length: 10 residues. Written as DNA, the CDR3 is TGTGCCAGCCTGAGGGATACGCAGTATTTT. It translates to CASLRDTQYF.